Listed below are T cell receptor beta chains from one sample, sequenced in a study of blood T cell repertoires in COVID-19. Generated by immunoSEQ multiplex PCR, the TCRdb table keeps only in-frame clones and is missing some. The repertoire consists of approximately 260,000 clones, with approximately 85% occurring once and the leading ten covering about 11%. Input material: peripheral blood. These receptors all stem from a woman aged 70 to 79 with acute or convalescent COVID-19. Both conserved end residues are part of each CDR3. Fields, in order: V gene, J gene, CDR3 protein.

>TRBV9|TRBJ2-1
CASSYPLTSPWTEQFF
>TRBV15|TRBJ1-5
CATSVQGSNQPQHF
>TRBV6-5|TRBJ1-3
CASSYVMQGSGNTIYF
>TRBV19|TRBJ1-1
CAARSGTELTEAFF
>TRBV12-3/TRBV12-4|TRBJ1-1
CASSLVPRAFF
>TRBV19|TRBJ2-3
CASSLAGMTDTQYF
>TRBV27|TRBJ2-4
CASSFGALQNIQYF
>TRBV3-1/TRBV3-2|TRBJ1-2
CASSQGRQVGGYTF
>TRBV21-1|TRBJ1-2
CASSKNREYGYTF
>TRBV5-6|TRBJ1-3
CASSLLAPGNTIYF
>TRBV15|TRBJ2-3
CATSPGGGDARWRDTQYF
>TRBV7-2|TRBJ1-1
CASRLRGGNTEAFF
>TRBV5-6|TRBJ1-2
CASSSGTFYGYTF
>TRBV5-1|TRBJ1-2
CASSLVTPPNGYTF
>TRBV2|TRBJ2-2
CASSVSGGAVTGELFF
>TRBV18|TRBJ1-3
CASSPGRSGNTIYF
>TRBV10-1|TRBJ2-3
CASSPSGGADTQYF
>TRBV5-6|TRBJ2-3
CASSFRDRSDTQYF
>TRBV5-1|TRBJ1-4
CASSLGEDREKKTNEKLFF
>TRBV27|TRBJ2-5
CASSFSGGKGTQYF
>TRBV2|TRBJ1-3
CASGGQVPGNTIYF
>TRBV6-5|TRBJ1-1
CASSFRGRGTEAFF
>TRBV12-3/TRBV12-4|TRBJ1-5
CASRQDSNQPQHF
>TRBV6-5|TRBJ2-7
CASRGGAYEQYF
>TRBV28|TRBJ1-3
CASTGQGVANTIYF
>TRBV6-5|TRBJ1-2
CASSFGGGGYTF
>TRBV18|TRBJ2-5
CASSPQRAGETQYF
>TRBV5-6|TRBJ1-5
CASSLEGGEDQPQHF
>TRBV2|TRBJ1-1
CASRPDRYTEAFF
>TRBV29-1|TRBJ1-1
CSVKPGHYSTMNTEAFF
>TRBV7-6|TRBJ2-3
CASSPGLAGSTDTQYF
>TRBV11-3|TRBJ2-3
CASSSPGIGTQYF
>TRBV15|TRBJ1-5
CATSRDRGLYQPQHF
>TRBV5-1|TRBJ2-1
CASSLVYRGSYNEQFF
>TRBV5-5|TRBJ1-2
CASSLRQGADYGYTF
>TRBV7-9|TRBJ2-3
CASSFTSSADTQYF
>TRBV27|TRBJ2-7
CASSFTSGATYEQYF
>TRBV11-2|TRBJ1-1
CASSPSTGWPEAFF
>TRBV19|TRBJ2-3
CASSIGRGDTQYF
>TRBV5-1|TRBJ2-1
CASSLGVRGSEQFF
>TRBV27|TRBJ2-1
CASSLSFGGGVNEQFF
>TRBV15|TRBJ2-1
CATGAGGNFEQFF
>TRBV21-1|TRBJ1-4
CASSKKHRPGEKLFF
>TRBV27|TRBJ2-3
CASRLRRTSGGSDTQYF
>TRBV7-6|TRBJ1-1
CASSPDSYTEAFF
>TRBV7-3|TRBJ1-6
CASSLGGNSPLHF
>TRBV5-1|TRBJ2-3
CASSLGPSGLGASTDTQYF
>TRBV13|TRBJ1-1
CASSLRGILTEAFF
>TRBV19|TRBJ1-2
CASSRELLNTF
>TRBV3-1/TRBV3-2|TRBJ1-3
CASTLQGASGNTIYF
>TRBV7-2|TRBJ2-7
CASSSADRTYEQYF
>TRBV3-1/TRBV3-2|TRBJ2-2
CASSHGGLGDRELFF
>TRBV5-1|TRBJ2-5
CASSRGDRGKETQYF
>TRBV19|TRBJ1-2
CASSIGVNYGYTF
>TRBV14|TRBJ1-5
CASSHTGGSPKPQHF
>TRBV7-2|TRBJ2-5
CASSLVTRAQYF
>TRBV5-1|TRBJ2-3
CASSSGLGTSGDTQYF
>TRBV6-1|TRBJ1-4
CASSEIGAGNEKLFF
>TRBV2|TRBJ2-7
CASSGDTWEQYF